Given below is one TCR beta chain in context. This specimen belongs to a study of blood T cell repertoires in COVID-19. About the study: Italy, Spain and the United States were the sources of the convalescent and acute COVID-19 samples.

Generated by immunoSEQ multiplex PCR, the TCRdb table keeps only in-frame clones and is missing some. The sample yields some 280,000 clones, over 80% seen once. The length of the CDR3 is 15 residues. V shed 2 bases and J 5 bases; nucleotides not matched to a gene: 6. CDR1 is SGHTA, CDR2 FQGNSA, per germline. V gene TRBV7-2 combines with J gene TRBJ2-3; TRBD2 matches 8 bases. This receptor was identified in a woman aged 45-65 years with active or convalescent COVID-19. Sequenced sample: peripheral blood. The CDR3 region has the DNA TGTGCCAGCAGCTTATTTGGAGCGGGAGTAGATACGCAGTATTTT. It yields the protein CASSLFGAGVDTQYF.